The clone carrying this TCR beta chain was detected ten times or more. Its specificity is not known. After removal of 5 bases from V and 6 bases from J, the junction contained 11 bases not matched to a gene. CDR1 SNHLY and CDR2 FYNNEI come from the germline V gene. This CDR3 contains 15 residues. The CDR3 regions of TCR beta were amplified from RNA transcripts. The TCR CDR3 first-round RT-PCR relied on the HTBI primer set. One entry per CDR3 protein results from TCRdb running MiXCR on the multiplex PCR reads. The sample contains about 420,000 distinct CDR3 sequences, approximately 15% of which appear only once. This sample is part of a study of T cells in Graves' hyperthyroidism and ophthalmopathy. Regarding the study as a whole: For ophthalmopathy, model prediction preceded onset by a median roughly 6.5 months. A model of 13 V-J features distinguished ophthalmopathy from stable hyperthyroidism.

It was approximately 9.7 ml of fresh peripheral blood that supplied the PBMCs. Source material: blood. The sequence derives from a young woman with Graves' hyperthyroidism. The V and J genes are TRBV2 and TRBJ2-7; TRBD2 matches at 9 bases. The CDR3 region has the DNA TGTGCCAGCAGTTCTACGGGGACTAGCACTTCCGAGCAGTACTTC. It yields the protein CASSSTGTSTSEQYF.